The 8 T cell receptor beta chains below all came from one sample that was sequenced in a study of T-cell memory formation after mild COVID-19 (dated by TCRdb to about 2021). The library was obtained by 5' RACE. Sequencer: Illumina NovaSeq 6000. TCRdb passed the public sequencing reads through fastp at Q25 and MiXCR, retaining productive beta sequences. Records with the same CDR3 protein are collapsed into one entry carrying the most frequent genes and DNA. Counted in this sample were a few hundred thousand distinct CDR3 sequences; about a sixth of them appeared once. 20% to 25% of the sample rests with the top ten. The sequencing input was PBMCs or a T cell subset sorted from them (not recorded which). The source of these receptors is a man aged 18 to 35 who had mild COVID-19 (a few samples of this study predate the infection). The sample titles of this study are shuffled in the database, so cell type and time point are left out; the donor was told from shared clones.

The chain has TRBV7-2 and TRBJ2-3, with unresolved D. V lost 1 base, J lost 1 base, and 9 bases lay in between. The germline gives CDR1 SGHTA, CDR2 FQGNSA. The CDR3 spans 15 residues. CDR3 DNA: TGTGCCAGCAGCTTAGTGGGTCAAGGCACAGATACGCAGTATTTT. Protein sequence: CASSLVGQGTDTQYF.

In regard to this clonotype: Since the CDR3 does not end with the conserved phenylalanine or tryptophan, this likely comes from a read error. The chain joins TRBV7-8 to TRBJ2-1, with D possibly being TRBD1 or TRBD2 (5 bases each). The V and J ends lost 5 bases and 5 bases respectively, with 19 bases between them. This CDR3 has 16 amino acids. Looked up from germline, CDR1 is SGHVS and CDR2 is FQNEAQ. CDR3 loop: CASSTTVQEVDNEQFL. CDR3 in DNA: TGTGCCAGCAGCACGACAGTTCAGGAGGTAGACAATGAGCAGTTCTTA.

This clonotype was seen repeatedly, ten times or more. The chain uses TRBV6-5 and TRBJ1-2; 7 positions agree with TRBD1. CDR1 is MNHEY, CDR2 SVGAGI, per germline. After removal of 2 bases from V and 8 bases from J, the junction contained 11 bases not matched to a gene. The CDR3 length is 15 residues. CDR3 residues: CASSYGKGGNRGYTF. Written as DNA, the CDR3 is TGTGCCAGCAGTTACGGGAAAGGGGGCAATCGAGGCTACACCTTC.

This clonotype was counted between two and nine times. This chain connects TRBV19 to TRBJ1-3; D call uncertain. The germline gives CDR1 LNHDA, CDR2 SQIVND (reference sequence). The CDR3 has 14 residues. Between the trimmed V and J ends, which lost 4 bases and 2 bases, there was a span of 9 bases. CDR3 in DNA: TGTGCCAGTAGTAACGACAATCCTGGAAACACCATATATTTT. It specifies CASSNDNPGNTIYF.

This rearrangement joins TRBV7-2 to TRBJ2-5; the D is unclear. The CDR3 sequence is 14 residues long. The V end lost 1 base, the J end lost 2 bases, and 8 bases lay between the germline ends. The germline V gene encodes CDR1 SGHTA and CDR2 FQGNSA. CDR3: CASSLVGLQETQYF. In DNA, the CDR3 is TGTGCCAGCAGCTTAGTGGGCCTTCAAGAGACCCAGTACTTC.

This clonotype showed up just a few times. The chain employs TRBV11-1 and TRBJ1-2; possible D gene TRBD1, 6 bases. CDR3 size: 15 residues. From germline, CDR1 is SGHAT and CDR2 FQDESV (reference sequence). V lost 5 bases to trimming and J lost 5 bases, with 18 bases between them. CDR3 nucleotides: TGTGCCAGCAGCCTCGGGACACGCCGAGAGTATGGCTACACCTTC. This gives the protein CASSLGTRREYGYTF.

This clonotype appeared a few times. The chain recombines TRBV12-3 or TRBV12-4 with TRBJ1-2, with D perhaps TRBD1 (5 bases). Trimming removed 2 bases at V and 4 bases at J, with 14 bases between. CDR3 length equals 15 residues. CDR3 nucleotides: TGTGCCAGCAGTTTAAGGCGGGGCGCGCTCTATGGCTACACCTTC. This codes for CASSLRRGALYGYTF.

Many counts were recorded for this clonotype. The chain employs TRBV12-3 or TRBV12-4 and TRBJ2-1; 8 bases are a match to TRBD2. This CDR3 has 16 amino acids. The junction had 14 bases not matched to a gene; V was cut back by 5 bases and J by 8 bases. The DNA for the CDR3 is TGTGCCAGCAGTAACAACCGGGGGGGCGGGTCTTATGAGCAGTTCTTC. Its protein is CASSNNRGGGSYEQFF.